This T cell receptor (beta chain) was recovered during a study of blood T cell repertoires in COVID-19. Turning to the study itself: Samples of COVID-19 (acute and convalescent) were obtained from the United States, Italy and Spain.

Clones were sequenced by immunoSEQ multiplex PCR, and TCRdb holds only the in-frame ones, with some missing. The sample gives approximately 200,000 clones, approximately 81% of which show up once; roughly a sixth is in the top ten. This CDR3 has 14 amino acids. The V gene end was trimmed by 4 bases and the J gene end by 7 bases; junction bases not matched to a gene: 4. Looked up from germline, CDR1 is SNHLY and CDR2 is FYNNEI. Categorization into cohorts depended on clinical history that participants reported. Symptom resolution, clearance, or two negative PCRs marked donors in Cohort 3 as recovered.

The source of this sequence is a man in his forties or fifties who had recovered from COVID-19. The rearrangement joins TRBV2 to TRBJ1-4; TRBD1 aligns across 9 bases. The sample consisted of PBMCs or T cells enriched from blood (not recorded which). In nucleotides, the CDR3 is TGTGCCAGCAGTGGAGGGACAGGGCCTGAAAAACTGTTTTTT. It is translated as CASSGGTGPEKLFF.